The 4 T cell receptor beta chains reported below all come from one sample, sequenced in a study of blood T cell repertoires in COVID-19. Here immunoSEQ multiplex PCR was the method, and the copy in TCRdb shows in-frame clones only, minus some. This sample yields 240,000 or so clones, of which roughly 88% are seen a single time; roughly 12% belongs to the top ten. The sample was peripheral blood. The origin of the receptors is a man older than 75 with acute or convalescent COVID-19.

J is TRBJ1-1 and V is TRBV6-5; D unclear. The germline V gene encodes CDR1 MNHEY and CDR2 SVGAGI. CDR3 size: 14 residues. V was clipped by 2 bases and J by 4 bases, with 11 bases between them. CDR3 loop: CASSYREDLTEAFF. CDR3 bases: TGTGCCAGCAGTTACAGGGAGGATCTCACTGAAGCTTTCTTT.

V is TRBV12-3 or TRBV12-4 and J is TRBJ1-1, with D unresolved. The CDR3 is 13 residues long. Trimming removed 6 bases from V and 1 base from J, with 9 bases in between. CDR3 sequence: CASSPRQNTEAFF. CDR3 DNA: TGTGCCAGCAGCCCCCGACAGAACACTGAAGCTTTCTTT.

This sequence joins TRBV7-2 and TRBJ1-2; 9 bases match TRBD1. Trimming removed 2 bases from V and 8 bases from J; junction bases left unmatched: 6. Germline V gene sequence: CDR1 SGHTA, CDR2 FQGNSA. The CDR3 has 14 amino acids. The CDR3 region has the DNA TGTGCCAGCAGCTTACAACAGGGGGCTGGAGGCTACACCTTC. Its translation: CASSLQQGAGGYTF.

The genes are TRBV6-2 or TRBV6-3 and TRBJ1-5; unclear D gene. The CDR3 is made up of 13 amino acids. Per germline, CDR1 MNHEY and CDR2 SVGEGT. V lost 1 base to trimming and J lost 5 bases, with 6 bases between them. CDR3 residues: CASSYFLDQPQHF. The CDR3 DNA is TGTGCCAGCAGTTACTTTCTAGATCAGCCCCAGCATTTT.